The clone carrying this T cell receptor beta chain was counted at least ten times. This entry belongs to a study of T cells in Graves' hyperthyroidism and ophthalmopathy. Amplification of TCR beta CDR3 regions was performed using RNA transcripts as template. HTBI primers were the set used in a first-round RT-PCR of the TCR CDR3. In TCRdb, the multiplex PCR reads were re-called with MiXCR into one record per CDR3 protein. The sample shows a few hundred thousand distinct CDR3 sequences, less than 20% of them seen only once. The germline gives CDR1 SGHTA, CDR2 FQGNSA. This CDR3 contains 12 residues. Trimming took 1 base from V and 9 from J, leaving 7 bases between them.

The chain couples TRBV7-2 to TRBJ2-4, with D hard to call. This sequence originates from a woman aged 40 to 50 with Graves' ophthalmopathy. Sample: blood. Written as DNA, the CDR3 is TGTGCCAGCAGCTTAGGGGTGACCATTCAGTACTTC. Translated, it gives CASSLGVTIQYF.